Sequencing of this TCR beta chain was carried out in a study of T cell responses to AZD1222 COVID-19 vaccine. As for this clone: Its antigen is currently unknown.

Study results and caveats: It was only after the peak T cell response that any repertoires were sampled.

Profiling relied on immunoSEQ multiplex PCR, and the TCRdb table lists in-frame clones only, not all of them. The table shows more than 150,000 clones, with approximately 92% occurring only once. Sequenced material: peripheral blood, taken on day 0 of AZD1222 vaccination. This receptor was obtained from an adult in good health.

CDR3 nucleotides: TGTGCCAGCAGCCTTACACCAAGCCCCAATCAGCCCCAGCATTTT. This codes for CASSLTPSPNQPQHF. The rearrangement joins TRBV5-6 to TRBJ1-5; D is unclear. Germline lookup yields CDR1 SGHDT and CDR2 YYEEEE. The CDR3 is 15 residues long. V lost 4 bases and J lost 3, with 14 bases in between.